This entry is about one T cell receptor (beta chain). In Cohort 3, a recovered donor had either two negative PCRs, clearance, or symptom resolution. The table came from immunoSEQ multiplex PCR; TCRdb's copy has only in-frame clones and leaves some out. This sample has over 150,000 clones, with less than 90% found just once. The sample belongs to a study of blood T cell repertoires in COVID-19. This CDR3 spans 14 amino acids. Germline values: CDR1 SGDLS, CDR2 YYNGEE. Trimming removed 3 bases from V and 1 base from J, with 10 bases in between. The sequenced sample consisted of PBMCs or T cells enriched from blood (not recorded which). The sequence derives from a woman in her fifties or sixties who had recovered from COVID-19. The chain recombines TRBV9 with TRBJ1-1; no definite D call. The CDR3, as DNA: TGTGCCAGCAGCGCCGGGAGCAAGAACACTGAAGCTTTCTTT. The encoded protein is CASSAGSKNTEAFF.